The 15 T cell receptor beta chains below all came from one sample that was sequenced in a study of cytomegalovirus exposure and HLA in healthy donors. In the PCR, 60 Vbeta and 13 Jbeta primers were used. Only in-frame clones appear in the TCRdb table, and some are missing; sequencing was by immunoSEQ multiplex PCR. The profile shows roughly 120,000 clones, about three quarters of them singletons. The sample was PBMCs. The source is a woman aged 60 to 75 in good health and CMV-seropositive.

This clone came up once. The genes are TRBV10-3 and TRBJ2-7, with 8 bases identical to TRBD1. Losses at the gene ends were 10 bases for V and 2 bases for J; bases not matched to a gene: 10. This CDR3 has 14 amino acids. Germline CDR1 and CDR2: ENHRY and SYGVKD. The CDR3 here is CASSGQEKPYEQYF. Here the CDR3 DNA reads TGTGCCAGCTCGGGACAGGAAAAACCCTACGAGCAGTACTTC.

This chain joins TRBV30 and TRBJ1-6; D is uncertain. The V end was cut by 0 bases, the J end by 7 bases, with 7 bases between. Germline CDR1 is GTSNPN and CDR2 is SVGIG (reference sequence). The CDR3 is made up of 13 amino acids. CDR3 DNA sequence: TGTGCCTGGAGTGTACGAGGGAATTCACCCCTCCACTTT. As protein: CAWSVRGNSPLHF.

This rearrangement joins TRBV27 to TRBJ2-7; 9 bases align to TRBD2. The germline V gene has CDR1 MNHEY and CDR2 SMNVEV (reference sequence). V dropped 5 bases and J dropped 4; count of bases not matched to a gene: 15. The CDR3 extends over 17 amino acids. The CDR3 spells CASSGSGTSRRGYEQYF. CDR3 sequence (DNA): TGTGCCAGCAGTGGATCCGGGACTAGCAGGAGGGGATACGAGCAGTACTTC.

The chain combines TRBV6-5 with TRBJ2-5; possible D gene TRBD1, 6 bases. The J call may be wrong; the DNA end is better matched by TRBJ2-7. The CDR3 spans 13 residues. CDR1 and CDR2 from the germline V gene are MNHEY and SVGAGI. CDR3 sequence (DNA): TGTGCCAGCAAGTCAGGGGCTCACTACGAGCAGTACTTC. This encodes CASKSGAHYEQYF.

In the case of this clone: At one end the junction does not follow the germline gene, possibly because of a read error. V gene TRBV7-9 combines with J gene TRBJ1-4; 9 positions agree with TRBD1. CDR1 is SEHNR and CDR2 is FQNEAQ in the germline V gene (reference sequence). This CDR3 has 16 amino acids. The CDR3 spells CSSSLKVTGQGNKLFF. The CDR3 DNA is TGTTCCAGCAGCTTAAAGGTGACGGGACAGGGAAATAAACTGTTTTTT.

The rearrangement links TRBV19 to TRBJ2-1; maybe TRBD2 (8 bases). V lost 3 bases and J 1 base, leaving 22 bases between the germline ends. CDR3 length: 19 amino acids. Germline V gene lookup returns CDR1 LNHDA and CDR2 SQIVND (reference sequence). CDR3 DNA sequence: TGTGCCAGTAGTATGCCCGGGGGGGAGGGGGCGGGATCCTACAATGAGCAGTTCTTC. Protein sequence: CASSMPGGEGAGSYNEQFF.

The genes are TRBV6-6 and TRBJ2-3; 8 positions agree with TRBD2. The CDR3 totals 15 residues. V was pared by 5 bases and J by 1 base, with 5 bases of the junction left unmatched. Germline CDR1 is MNHNY and CDR2 is SVGAGI (reference sequence). The CDR3 DNA reads TGTGCCAGCAGTGATCCAGCGGGAGGCACAGATACGCAGTATTTT. This encodes CASSDPAGGTDTQYF.

J is TRBJ1-2 and V is TRBV2, with TRBD1 matching 8 bases. The length of the CDR3 is 14 residues. V shed 3 bases, J shed 5 bases, and the junction held 5 bases outside the gene matches. Germline V gene lookup returns CDR1 SNHLY and CDR2 FYNNEI. In nucleotides, the CDR3 is TGTGCCAGCAGTGACGAGGACAGGGCTTATGGCTACACCTTC. Translating gives CASSDEDRAYGYTF. The whole variable domain, remainder taken from reference TRBV2 and TRBJ1-2, is EPEVTQTPSHQVTQMGQEVILRCVPISNHLYFYWYRQILGQKVEFLVSFYNNEISEKSEIFDDQFSVERPDGSNFTLKIRSTKLEDSAMYFCASSDEDRAYGYTFGSGTRLTVV.

This clone was recorded only once. The genes are TRBV6-5 and TRBJ1-2; no clear D gene. CDR1 is MNHEY, CDR2 SVGAGI, per germline. Trimming took off 0 bases at V and 8 bases at J, with 13 bases between the two ends. The CDR3 totals 14 residues. The CDR3 loop reads CASSYSYGHRGYTF. CDR3 sequence (DNA): TGTGCCAGCAGTTACTCCTATGGGCACCGGGGCTACACCTTC.

The V gene is TRBV18, the J gene TRBJ1-5; D ambiguous. Germline V CDR1 and CDR2: KGHSH, LQKENI. V was shortened by 2 bases and J by 4 bases, with 9 bases between the two germline ends. The CDR3 extends over 14 amino acids. CDR3 amino acids: CASSPGGLNQPQHF. In DNA form, the CDR3 reads TGTGCCAGCTCACCAGGAGGGTTGAATCAGCCCCAGCATTTT.

The chain carries TRBV9 and TRBJ1-6; possibly TRBD1 for D (5 bases). Trimming cost V 3 bases and J 8 bases, with 12 bases left between them. The CDR3 spans 14 residues. Germline CDR1 and CDR2: SGDLS and YYNGEE. CDR3 protein: CASSEQRGYSPLHF. In DNA, the CDR3 is TGTGCCAGCAGCGAGCAAAGGGGTTATTCACCCCTCCACTTT.

The genes are TRBV18 and TRBJ1-6; D perhaps matches TRBD1 (5 bases). Germline V lookup: CDR1 KGHSH, CDR2 LQKENI. The ends were cut back, 6 bases at V and 7 bases at J, with 16 bases in the middle. The CDR3 spans 15 residues. For the CDR3, the DNA is TGTGCCAGCTCCCTTGGGGGGGTTACCAATTCACCCCTCCACTTT. Its translation is CASSLGGVTNSPLHF.

This chain connects TRBV27 to TRBJ2-7, with 10 positions matching TRBD2. CDR1 MNHEY and CDR2 SMNVEV come from the germline V gene (reference sequence). The CDR3 extends over 13 amino acids. V dropped 6 bases and J dropped 5; count of bases not matched to a gene: 4. CDR3 in DNA: TGTGCCAGCAGGATGCTAGCGGGAGACGAGCAGTACTTC. Encoded protein: CASRMLAGDEQYF.

This chain connects TRBV11-2 to TRBJ2-7, with D possibly matching TRBD1 (6 bases). CDR1 and CDR2 (germline): SGHAT, FQNNGV. The length of the CDR3 is 13 residues. V gave up 2 bases and J gave up 4 bases, with 9 bases separating them. The CDR3, as DNA: TGTGCCAGCAGCTTATCCCAGGGGTACGAGCAGTACTTC. It specifies CASSLSQGYEQYF.

In DNA, the CDR3 is TGTGCCAGCTCACCACCGGGACTAGGCTTTGCCCACGAGCAGTACTTC. Its translation is CASSPPGLGFAHEQYF. The V and J genes are TRBV18 and TRBJ2-7, with 8 nucleotides matching TRBD2. With 0 bases clipped from V and 5 bases from J, the junction kept 9 bases outside the gene matches. This CDR3 has 16 amino acids. CDR1 is KGHSH, CDR2 LQKENI, per germline. Together with reference TRBV18 and TRBJ2-7, the CDR3 gives the full variable domain: NAGVMQNPRHLVRRRGQEARLRCSPMKGHSHVYWYRQLPEEGLKFMVYLQKENIIDESGMPKERFSAEFPKEGPSILRIQQVVRGDSAAYFCASSPPGLGFAHEQYFGPGTRLTVT.